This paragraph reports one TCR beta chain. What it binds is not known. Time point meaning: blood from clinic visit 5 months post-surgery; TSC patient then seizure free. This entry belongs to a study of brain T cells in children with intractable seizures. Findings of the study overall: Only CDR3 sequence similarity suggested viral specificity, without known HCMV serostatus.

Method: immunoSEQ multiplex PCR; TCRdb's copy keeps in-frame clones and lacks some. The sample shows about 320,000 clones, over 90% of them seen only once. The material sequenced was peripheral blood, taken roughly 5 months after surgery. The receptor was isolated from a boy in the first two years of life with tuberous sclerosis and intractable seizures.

The CDR3 loop is CASSPGLAGRIVYNEQFF. DNA of the CDR3: TGTGCCAGCAGTCCGGGACTAGCGGGACGCATCGTTTACAATGAGCAGTTCTTC. This chain uses TRBV27 with TRBJ2-1, with TRBD2 matching 13 bases. The CDR3 runs 18 residues. Trimming cost V 5 bases and J 4 bases; bases outside gene matches: 11. Germline CDR1 MNHEY, CDR2 SMNVEV (reference sequence).